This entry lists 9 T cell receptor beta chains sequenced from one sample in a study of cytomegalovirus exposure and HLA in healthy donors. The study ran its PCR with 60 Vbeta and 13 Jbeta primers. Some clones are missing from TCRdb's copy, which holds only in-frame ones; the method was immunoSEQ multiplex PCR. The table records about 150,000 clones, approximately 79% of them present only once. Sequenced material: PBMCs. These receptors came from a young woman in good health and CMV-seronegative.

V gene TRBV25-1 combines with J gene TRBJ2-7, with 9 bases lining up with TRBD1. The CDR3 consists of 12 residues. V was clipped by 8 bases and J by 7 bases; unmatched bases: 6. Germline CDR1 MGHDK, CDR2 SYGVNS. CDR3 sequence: CASRQGVGEQYF. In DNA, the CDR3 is TGTGCCAGCCGACAGGGGGTAGGGGAGCAGTACTTC.

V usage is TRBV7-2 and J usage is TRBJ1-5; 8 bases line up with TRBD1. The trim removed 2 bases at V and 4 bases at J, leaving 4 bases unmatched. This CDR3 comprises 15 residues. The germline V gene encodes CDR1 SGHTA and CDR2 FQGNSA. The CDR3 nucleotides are TGTGCCAGCAGCTTACGACAGGGGAGAAATCAGCCCCAGCATTTT. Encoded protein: CASSLRQGRNQPQHF. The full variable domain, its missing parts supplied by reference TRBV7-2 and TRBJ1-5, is GAGVSQSPSNKVTEKGKDVELRCDPISGHTALYWYRQSLGQGLEFLIYFQGNSAPDKSGLPSDRFSAERTGGSVSTLTIQRTQQEDSAVYLCASSLRQGRNQPQHFGDGTRLSIL.

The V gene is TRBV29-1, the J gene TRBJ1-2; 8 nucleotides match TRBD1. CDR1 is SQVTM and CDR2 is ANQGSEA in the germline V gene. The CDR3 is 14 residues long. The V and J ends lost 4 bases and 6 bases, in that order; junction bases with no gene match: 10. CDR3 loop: CSVATGGRVNGYTF. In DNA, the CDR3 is TGCAGCGTTGCAACAGGGGGGAGGGTTAATGGCTACACCTTC.

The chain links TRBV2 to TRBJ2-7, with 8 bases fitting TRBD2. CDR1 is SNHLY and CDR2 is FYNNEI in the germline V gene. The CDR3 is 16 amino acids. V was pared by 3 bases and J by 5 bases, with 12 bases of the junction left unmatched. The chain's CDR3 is CASSDMKTPGGDEQYF. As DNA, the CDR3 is TGTGCCAGCAGTGATATGAAAACCCCGGGGGGGGACGAGCAGTACTTC.

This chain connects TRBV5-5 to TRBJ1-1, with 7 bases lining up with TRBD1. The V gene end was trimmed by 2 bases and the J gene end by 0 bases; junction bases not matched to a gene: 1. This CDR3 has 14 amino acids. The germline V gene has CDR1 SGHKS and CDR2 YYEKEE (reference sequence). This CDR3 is CASSLGGLNTEAFF. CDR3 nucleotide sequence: TGTGCCAGCAGCTTAGGGGGCCTGAACACTGAAGCTTTCTTT. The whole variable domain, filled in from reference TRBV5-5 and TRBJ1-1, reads DAGVTQSPTHLIKTRGQQVTLRCSPISGHKSVSWYQQVLGQGPQFIFQYYEKEERGRGNFPDRFSARQFPNYSSELNVNALLLGDSALYLCASSLGGLNTEAFFGQGTRLTVV.

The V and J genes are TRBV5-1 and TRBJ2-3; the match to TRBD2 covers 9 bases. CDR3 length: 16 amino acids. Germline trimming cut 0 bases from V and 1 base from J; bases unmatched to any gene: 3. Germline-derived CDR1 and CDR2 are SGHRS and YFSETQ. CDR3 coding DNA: TGCGCCAGCAGCTTGGCCATAGCGGGAGGCACAGATACGCAGTATTTT. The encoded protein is CASSLAIAGGTDTQYF.

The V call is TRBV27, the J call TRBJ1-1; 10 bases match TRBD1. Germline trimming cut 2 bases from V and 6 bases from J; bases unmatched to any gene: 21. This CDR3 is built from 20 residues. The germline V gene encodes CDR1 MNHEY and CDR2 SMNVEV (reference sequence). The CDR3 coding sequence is TGTGCCAGCAGTTTAGACCCTCGTACTCGGACAGGGGGTGTTTACGCTGAAGCTTTCTTT. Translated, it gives CASSLDPRTRTGGVYAEAFF.

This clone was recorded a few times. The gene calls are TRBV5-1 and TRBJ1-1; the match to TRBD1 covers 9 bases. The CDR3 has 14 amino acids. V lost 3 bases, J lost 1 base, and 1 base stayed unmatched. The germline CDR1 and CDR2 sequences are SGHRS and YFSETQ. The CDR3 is CASSWTGENTEAFF. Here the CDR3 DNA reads TGCGCCAGCAGCTGGACAGGGGAGAACACTGAAGCTTTCTTT.

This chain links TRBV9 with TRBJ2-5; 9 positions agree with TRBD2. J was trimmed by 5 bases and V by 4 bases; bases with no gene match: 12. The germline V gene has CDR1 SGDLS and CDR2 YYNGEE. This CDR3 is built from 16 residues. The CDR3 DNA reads TGTGCCAGCAGCTATCATAGCGGGGGCGGGGGGGAGACCCAGTACTTC. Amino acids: CASSYHSGGGGETQYF.